This TCR beta chain was obtained from a study of blood T cell repertoires in COVID-19 (dated by TCRdb to between 2020 and 2021). About the full investigation: Samples covering the acute and convalescent phases of COVID-19 were provided by collaborators in the United States, Italy and Spain. The material from the prospective study consisted of cDNA or gDNA derived from T cells, B-cell-depleted T cells, or PBMCs. The dataset comprised deeply sampled blood TCRbeta repertoires from subjects exposed to, actively infected with, or recovered from COVID-19. The repertoires were made available in a free public database intended to serve as a resource for research on the immune response to SARS-CoV-2. Samples were obtained from the ongoing ImmuneRACE study (first 160 participants) and from some 1,200 subjects provided by 6 global collaborators. Nearly every sample came with metadata listing a de-identified subject ID, COVID-19 status, age in years and sex. Where available, HLA class I and class II types were taken from metadata supplied by the sample provider and were not determined by assay-based typing. Overall study outcomes, separate from this receptor: How much clinical and demographic metadata was included differed by source and by participant, and the metadata was provided uncurated.

There are 11 amino acids in the CDR3, from cysteine to phenylalanine inclusive. The entry retains the CDR3 DNA only, 33 bases that are in frame from base 1. CDR1 and CDR2 are drawn from the germline V gene: MNHEY, SVGAGI. Trimming takes 3 bases from V and 9 bases from J, and the germline ends sit 8 bases apart. Participants in the prospective study were enrolled through a virtual design, were aged about 18 to 100 years, and lived in roughly 24 United States geographic areas. In the prospective study, cohorts were assigned on the basis of participant-reported clinical history obtained from a screening survey and a study questionnaire. Exposed participants had been in contact with someone with a PCR-confirmed or clinician-diagnosed COVID-19 case within 2 weeks of study entry. In the prospective study, mobile phlebotomists collected whole blood, serum and a nasopharyngeal or oropharyngeal swab from each participant. Over an approximately 2-month period, participants in the prospective study had the option of providing additional blood draws and questionnaires. Before DNA extraction, blood samples from the prospective study were shipped at room temperature or frozen.

The immunoSEQ Assay, a bias-controlled multiplex PCR, was used to amplify TCRbeta CDR3 regions from genomic DNA. The source study handled its data this way. Within the assay, amplification of reference gene primers was used to estimate how many nucleated cells each sample contained. Sequence reads were collapsed and filtered to measure the absolute abundance of every unique TCRbeta CDR3 rearrangement. Productive Simpson clonality was computed per sample as the square root of Simpson's diversity index over productive rearrangements. The source is immuneACCESS, and TCRdb retained only in-frame sequences with V and J called. Part of the clones is not carried over; for the studies checked, unresolved V genes explain less than half of this, and the remainder is unexplained. V, J and clone size derive from that table, while D and trimming were established from the DNA sequence. Across this sample there are some 150,000 clones, with around 83% seen only once. Together, the top ten hold roughly 5.5% of the sample.

Notes on this clone: Its target antigen remains unknown. There are no base qualities to consult, and no much larger clone falls within one base.

Sequencing used PBMCs or T cells enriched from blood (not recorded which). The origin of this receptor is a woman aged 45-65 years who had been exposed to COVID-19. The receptor chain draws on TRBV6-5 and TRBJ1-1; the D gene remains uncertain. The nucleotide sequence is TGTGCCAGCAGTTATCTCGAGAAAGCTTTCTTT. This codes for CASSYLEKAFF.